Listed here are 26 T cell receptor beta chains from one sample, sequenced in a study of T cell repertoires in cytomegalovirus infection. These TCRs' antigens remain unknown. TCRdb reanalysed the reads using MiXCR and keeps one entry per CDR3 protein. The sample contains about 740,000 distinct CDR3 sequences, around a third of which appear only once. Sequenced material: cultured PBMCs, taken from culture after CMV antigen stimulation. The receptors here all came from a human donor in good health (CMV status not recorded). Some clones in this sample may be carry-over from other donors' samples.

There are a few counts of this clonotype. V is TRBV19 and J is TRBJ1-5, with TRBD1 as a possible D gene (6 bases). The CDR3 has 13 amino acids. V dropped 9 bases and J dropped 7 bases, with 16 bases sitting between them. CDR1 LNHDA and CDR2 SQIVND come from the germline V gene (reference sequence). This chain's CDR3 is CASTLGGRQPQHF. The DNA for the CDR3 is TGTGCCAGCACCCTCGGGGGCAGACAGCCCCAGCATTTT.

This chain connects TRBV14 to TRBJ1-2, with 9 bases aligning to TRBD1. Germline V gene data show CDR1 as SGHDN and CDR2 as FVKESK. The CDR3 spans 16 residues. V shed 5 bases, J shed 6 bases, and the junction held 13 bases outside the gene matches. The CDR3 reads CASSSGQGNPWDGYTF. The CDR3, as DNA: TGTGCCAGCAGCTCCGGACAGGGGAATCCATGGGATGGCTACACCTTC.

The V and J genes are TRBV5-1 and TRBJ1-1; D may be TRBD1 (5 bases). V was cut by 5 bases and J by 2 bases, with 19 bases left in between. The CDR3 runs 16 residues. Germline V gene data show CDR1 as SGHRS and CDR2 as YFSETQ. CDR3: CASRKIPGRSNTEAFF. In DNA, the CDR3 is TGCGCCAGCAGAAAAATTCCGGGACGTAGCAACACTGAAGCTTTCTTT.

This clonotype has at least ten counts. V usage is TRBV7-8 and J usage is TRBJ1-2; D uncertain. CDR3 length: 12 amino acids. Deletions cut 5 bases from V and 7 bases from J, with 11 bases between. CDR1 SGHVS and CDR2 FQNEAQ come from the germline V gene. CDR3 protein: CASSEPGGGYTF. The CDR3 nucleotides read TGTGCCAGCAGCGAACCAGGTGGTGGCTACACCTTC.

This clonotype was counted a few times. V and J are TRBV10-2 and TRBJ2-7; 7 nucleotides agree with TRBD2. The CDR3 contains 15 residues. Germline V gives CDR1 WSHSY, CDR2 SAAADI. V trimming: 6 bases; J trimming: 0 bases; junction bases outside the gene matches: 8. The CDR3 DNA is TGCGCCAGCAGAGACGTGGCTAGCGGCTCCTACGAGCAGTACTTC. It encodes CASRDVASGSYEQYF.

The V and J genes are TRBV28 and TRBJ2-3, with D maybe TRBD2 (5 bases). Between the trimmed V and J ends, which lost 6 bases and 4 bases, there was a span of 14 bases. The CDR3 loop spans 14 amino acids. Germline V gene lookup returns CDR1 MDHEN and CDR2 SYDVKM. The CDR3 loop reads CASSTPLEADTQYF. The CDR3 region has the DNA TGTGCCAGCAGCACCCCATTGGAGGCAGATACGCAGTATTTT.

This clonotype was seen a handful of times. The rearrangement joins TRBV19 to TRBJ2-5; TRBD2 might be the D (6 bases). There are 19 residues in the CDR3. Germline V gene data show CDR1 as LNHDA and CDR2 as SQIVND (reference sequence). V shed 5 bases and J shed 4 bases, with 29 bases lying between them. The CDR3 sequence: CASSQIPGSGGSFRETQYF. The CDR3 DNA reads TGTGCCAGTAGTCAAATCCCCGGATCCGGAGGGAGCTTTCGAGAGACCCAGTACTTC.

The chain carries TRBV6-1 and TRBJ2-7; unclear D gene. Trimming cost V 6 bases and J 4 bases, with 19 bases left between them. Germline V lookup: CDR1 MNHNS, CDR2 SASEGT. CDR3 length: 15 amino acids. This CDR3 reads CASRQPGLLSYEQYF. Here the CDR3 DNA reads TGTGCCAGCAGACAGCCCGGCCTCCTATCTTACGAGCAGTACTTC.

This chain links TRBV6-6 with TRBJ2-1, with a possible D match to TRBD2 (6 bases). The CDR3 has 16 amino acids. The V end was cut by 6 bases, the J end by 0 bases, with 15 bases between. CDR1 and CDR2 (germline): MNHNY, SVGAGI (reference sequence). The CDR3 sequence: CASSPAVGGSYNEQFF. The CDR3 bases are TGTGCCAGCAGCCCCGCCGTGGGGGGCTCCTACAATGAGCAGTTCTTC.

Many counts were recorded for this clonotype. The chain recombines TRBV7-6 with TRBJ2-1; D unclear. V shed 3 bases and J shed 4 bases, with 7 bases lying between them. The V gene's germline CDR1 is SGHVS and CDR2 FNYEAQ. This CDR3 region has 13 residues. The CDR3 DNA follows: TGTGCCAGCAGCTTCGCGGATTACAATGAGCAGTTCTTC. Its protein is CASSFADYNEQFF.

This sequence joins TRBV4-3 and TRBJ2-7; 9 bases are shared with TRBD1. The CDR3 is 14 residues long. Per the germline V gene, CDR1 is LGHNA and CDR2 is YSLEER. V was clipped by 5 bases and J by 3 bases; unmatched bases: 5. The CDR3 loop reads CASSIGQGRYEQYF. DNA of the CDR3: TGCGCCAGCAGCATAGGACAGGGGCGCTACGAGCAGTACTTC.

The chain uses TRBV5-6 and TRBJ1-5; D is ambiguous. Germline CDR1 is SGHDT and CDR2 is YYEEEE. V gave up 1 base and J gave up 5 bases, with 10 bases separating them. The CDR3 sequence is 14 residues long. The CDR3, as DNA: TGTGCCAGCAGCTTGTGGGGTTTGGATCAGCCCCAGCATTTT. Translated: CASSLWGLDQPQHF. The full variable domain, its missing parts supplied by reference TRBV5-6 and TRBJ1-5, is DAGVTQSPTHLIKTRGQQVTLRCSPKSGHDTVSWYQQALGQGPQFIFQYYEEEERQRGNFPDRFSGHQFPNYSSELNVNALLLGDSALYLCASSLWGLDQPQHFGDGTRLSIL.

The chain has TRBV5-1 and TRBJ2-7; the match to TRBD2 covers 12 bases. V gave up 0 bases and J gave up 5 bases; unmatched junction bases: 9. The germline V gene encodes CDR1 SGHRS and CDR2 YFSETQ. The CDR3 sequence is 17 residues long. CDR3 sequence (DNA): TGCGCCAGCAGCTTGGGGACTAGCGGGAAGTTTGGCCACGAGCAGTACTTC. Translated, it gives CASSLGTSGKFGHEQYF.

CDR3 amino acids: CASSPRGPTSGANVLTF. CDR3 sequence (DNA): TGCGCCAGCAGCCCCCGGGGCCCTACATCTGGGGCCAACGTCCTGACTTTC. This chain connects TRBV5-1 to TRBJ2-6; possibly TRBD1 or TRBD2 for D (5 bases each). The V gene lost 4 bases and the J gene lost 1 base, with 15 bases spanning the gap. CDR3 length: 17 amino acids. Looked up from germline, CDR1 is SGHRS and CDR2 is YFSETQ. Full variable domain (outside the CDR3, taken from reference TRBV5-1 and TRBJ2-6): KAGVTQTPRYLIKTRGQQVTLSCSPISGHRSVSWYQQTPGQGLQFLFEYFSETQRNKGNFPGRFSGRQFSNSRSEMNVSTLELGDSALYLCASSPRGPTSGANVLTFGAGSRLTVL.

A few counts support this clonotype. V gene TRBV6-2 or TRBV6-3 combines with J gene TRBJ2-1; TRBD2 agrees at 13 bases. Germline trimming cut 7 bases from V and 6 bases from J; bases unmatched to any gene: 9. The germline gives CDR1 MNHEY, CDR2 SVGEGT. The CDR3 has 16 amino acids. The CDR3 nucleotides read TGTGCCAGCACCCCCCTACTAGCGGGAGGGACCAATGAGCAGTTCTTC. It encodes CASTPLLAGGTNEQFF.

This clonotype has more than one count but fewer than ten. The gene calls are TRBV7-2 and TRBJ2-1; 9 bases agree with TRBD2. The CDR3 sequence is 16 residues long. CDR1 and CDR2 (germline): SGHTA, FQGNSA. J was trimmed by 6 bases and V by 3 bases; bases with no gene match: 9. CDR3 protein: CASSLGTSQGGNEQFF. In DNA form, the CDR3 reads TGTGCCAGCAGCTTGGGGACTAGCCAAGGGGGCAATGAGCAGTTCTTC.

This clonotype has a handful of counts. V usage is TRBV19 and J usage is TRBJ2-7, with a weak D call TRBD1 (6 bases). The germline V gene has CDR1 LNHDA and CDR2 SQIVND (reference sequence). V was clipped by 5 bases and J by 0 bases, with 11 bases between them. The CDR3 sequence is 14 residues long. CDR3 region: CASSPTGISYEQYF. Written as DNA, the CDR3 is TGTGCCAGTAGTCCGACAGGTATCTCCTACGAGCAGTACTTC.

This clonotype was seen repeatedly, ten times or more. The chain joins TRBV6-6 to TRBJ2-3, with D possibly being TRBD2 (5 bases). CDR3 length: 16 residues. Germline CDR1 is MNHNY and CDR2 is SVGAGI (reference sequence). Trimming took off 7 bases at V and 4 bases at J, with 21 bases between the two ends. The CDR3 sequence is CASNSPRGRAADTQYF. The CDR3 region has the DNA TGTGCCAGCAATTCCCCCCGAGGGCGCGCCGCAGATACGCAGTATTTT.

The chain has TRBV11-2 and TRBJ2-7; either TRBD1 or TRBD2 may supply D (5 bases each). Germline values: CDR1 SGHAT, CDR2 FQNNGV. Trimming cost V 5 bases and J 2 bases, with 16 bases left between them. The length of the CDR3 is 15 residues. The CDR3 reads CASSGPGRLTYEQYF. For the CDR3, the DNA is TGTGCCAGCAGCGGACCGGGACGACTCACCTACGAGCAGTACTTC.

The V call is TRBV6-6, the J call TRBJ2-3; a possible D gene is TRBD1 (5 bases). Germline CDR1 reads MNHNY; CDR2 reads SVGAGI (reference sequence). The CDR3 is 15 residues long. Trimming shortened V by 4 bases and J by 6 bases, and 17 bases separated the two germline ends. The CDR3 nucleotides are TGTGCCAGCAGTTCCAGTTCAGGGCGCGTTGATACGCAGTATTTT. Its translation is CASSSSSGRVDTQYF.

This clonotype was seen more than once but under ten times. The chain has TRBV12-3 or TRBV12-4 and TRBJ2-5; 7 bases fit TRBD1. After removal of 3 bases from V and 6 bases from J, the junction contained 10 bases not matched to a gene. The CDR3 contains 15 residues. The chain's CDR3 is CASSFVLTGLQTQYF. CDR3 coding DNA: TGTGCCAGCAGTTTTGTCTTGACAGGGCTTCAGACCCAGTACTTC.

The chain combines TRBV11-2 with TRBJ1-2, with no clear D. The CDR3 spans 13 residues. From germline, CDR1 is SGHAT and CDR2 FQNNGV. V shed 0 bases and J shed 5 bases, with 7 bases lying between them. The CDR3 here is CASSLEVLYGYTF. The CDR3 DNA reads TGTGCCAGCAGCTTAGAGGTGCTTTATGGCTACACCTTC.

This clonotype showed up just a few times. The chain joins TRBV5-4 to TRBJ1-2; D is possibly TRBD1 (5 bases). Trimming left V 4 bases short and J 3 bases short, with 16 bases between. Germline CDR1 SGHNT, CDR2 YYREEE (reference sequence). This CDR3 region has 15 residues. For the CDR3, the DNA is TGTGCCAGCAGCCCCTTCGACAGAATGGACTATGGCTACACCTTC. Translating it yields CASSPFDRMDYGYTF. The full variable domain, rest sourced from reference TRBV5-4 and TRBJ1-2, is ETGVTQSPTHLIKTRGQQVTLRCSSQSGHNTVSWYQQALGQGPQFIFQYYREEENGRGNFPPRFSGLQFPNYSSELNVNALELDDSALYLCASSPFDRMDYGYTFGSGTRLTVV.

J is TRBJ2-7 and V is TRBV7-8; no definite D call. The germline V gene has CDR1 SGHVS and CDR2 FQNEAQ. This CDR3 region has 13 residues. Between the trimmed V and J ends, which lost 3 bases and 9 bases, there was a span of 15 bases. The CDR3 DNA reads TGTGCCAGCAGCTTTAGGACCGCAGTACCGCAGTACTTC. Protein: CASSFRTAVPQYF.

In this sample, this clonotype turned up many times. This chain links TRBV7-2 with TRBJ2-1; TRBD2 is a possible D gene (5 bases). Germline CDR1 is SGHTA and CDR2 is FQGNSA. Trimming cost V 1 base and J 0 bases, with 10 bases left between them. There are 16 residues in the CDR3. Here the CDR3 DNA reads TGTGCCAGCAGCTTAGAGCGGCGGCACTCCTACAATGAGCAGTTCTTC. Protein product: CASSLERRHSYNEQFF.

The rearrangement links TRBV6-2 or TRBV6-3 to TRBJ2-3; D could derive from TRBD1 or TRBD2 (6 bases each). Deletions cut 6 bases from V and 6 bases from J, with 25 bases between. Germline CDR1 MNHEY, CDR2 SVGEGT. There are 17 residues in the CDR3. The CDR3 DNA is TGTGCCAGCAGCGCCGGAGTGGGGGGCCCCAACTCTGATACGCAGTATTTT. It codes for CASSAGVGGPNSDTQYF.